The 26 T cell receptor beta chains below all came from one sample that was sequenced in a study of blood T cell repertoires in COVID-19. The method was immunoSEQ multiplex PCR; TCRdb's version includes in-frame clones alone and lacks a portion of them. Of more than 6,500 clones in the sample, roughly 88% were seen once. The sample comprised peripheral blood. The receptors shown here come from a human donor in a cohort sampled during active COVID-19.

The sample holds a few counts of this clone. One junction end does not reproduce the germline sequence, and a read error may be involved. CDR3 in amino acids: CASSWGGRASHEQYF. Written as DNA, the CDR3 is TGTGCCAGCAGTTGGGGCGGGAGGGCCTCCCACGAGCAGTACTTC. The J gene is TRBJ2-7, the V gene TRBV6-6; 9 bases map to TRBD2. The germline gives CDR1 MNHNY, CDR2 SVGAGI (reference sequence). The CDR3 has 15 amino acids.

The rearrangement joins TRBV24-1 to TRBJ2-7; TRBD1 matches 10 bases. Losses at the gene ends were 4 bases for V and 4 bases for J; bases not matched to a gene: 6. This CDR3 comprises 15 residues. Germline assignment: CDR1 KGHDR and CDR2 SFDVKD. The CDR3 DNA follows: TGTGCCACCAGTGACGAGGACAGGGGGGTTTACGAGCAGTACTTC. Translating gives CATSDEDRGVYEQYF.

The gene calls are TRBV5-1 and TRBJ2-1, with 9 positions matching TRBD2. J was trimmed by 0 bases and V by 3 bases; bases with no gene match: 4. CDR1 and CDR2 (germline): SGHRS, YFSETQ. The CDR3 covers 16 residues. CDR3 nucleotides: TGCGCCAGCAGCTGGACTAGCGACGGCTCCTACAATGAGCAGTTCTTC. As protein: CASSWTSDGSYNEQFF.

The V call is TRBV5-1, the J call TRBJ2-3; 8 nucleotides agree with TRBD2. CDR1 and CDR2 (germline): SGHRS, YFSETQ. The CDR3 covers 14 residues. Trimming removed 0 bases from V and 7 bases from J; junction bases left unmatched: 4. The CDR3: CASSLESGRYTQYF. CDR3 in DNA: TGCGCCAGCAGCTTGGAAAGCGGGAGATATACGCAGTATTTT. Filled out from reference TRBV5-1 and TRBJ2-3, the complete variable domain reads KAGVTQTPRYLIKTRGQQVTLSCSPISGHRSVSWYQQTPGQGLQFLFEYFSETQRNKGNFPGRFSGRQFSNSRSEMNVSTLELGDSALYLCASSLESGRYTQYFGPGTRLTVL.

This clone showed up just once. J is TRBJ2-3 and V is TRBV4-2; D is perhaps TRBD1 (5 bases). The V gene lost 2 bases and the J gene lost 4 bases, with 10 bases spanning the gap. Germline values: CDR1 LGHNA, CDR2 YNFKEQ. This CDR3 contains 14 residues. This CDR3 is CASSQTGFPDTQYF. The CDR3 nucleotides are TGTGCCAGCAGCCAAACAGGTTTCCCAGATACGCAGTATTTT.

This chain connects TRBV24-1 to TRBJ2-7; perhaps TRBD2 as D (5 bases). Trimming shortened V by 5 bases and J by 4 bases, and 11 bases separated the two germline ends. The CDR3 has 13 residues. CDR1 is KGHDR and CDR2 is SFDVKD in the germline V gene. The CDR3 loop reads CATSAVRDYEQYF. Here the CDR3 DNA reads TGTGCCACCAGTGCGGTGAGGGATTACGAGCAGTACTTC.

This chain connects TRBV1 to TRBJ2-7; the table names TRBD2, a call not compared with the DNA. TRBV1 is labeled a pseudogene. The CDR3 extends over 15 amino acids. The CDR3 DNA reads TGCACCAGCAGTCTCTGCTGGCGGGAGTTCTACGAGCAGTACTTC. This codes for CTSSLCWREFYEQYF.

The chain carries TRBV2 and TRBJ1-4, with 7 bases lining up with TRBD1. The CDR3 contains 15 residues. The J segment lost 12 bases and the V segment lost 6 bases, leaving 16 bases of the junction unmatched. CDR1 and CDR2 (germline): SNHLY, FYNNEI. The CDR3 nucleotides are TGTGCCAGCAGGGAGTCGACCATCAGGGGGTCACAACTGTTTTTT. Translation gives CASRESTIRGSQLFF.

The chain combines TRBV11-3 with TRBJ2-3; 15 nucleotides line up with TRBD2. Looked up from germline, CDR1 is SGHNT and CDR2 is YENEEA. The CDR3 is 17 residues long. Losses at the gene ends were 5 bases for V and 3 bases for J; bases not matched to a gene: 6. The CDR3 DNA sequence: TGTGCCAGCAGCCCCGGACTAGCGGGAGGGCCTACAGATACGCAGTATTTT. It specifies CASSPGLAGGPTDTQYF.

This chain connects TRBV10-3 to TRBJ2-7; D is possibly TRBD1 (5 bases). The CDR3 is 14 amino acids. Trimming stripped 1 base from V and 6 bases from J, with 13 bases between. Germline loops: CDR1 ENHRY, CDR2 SYGVKD. The CDR3 DNA reads TGTGCCATCAGTGAGTTAGTAGGGGTTCCCGAGCAGTACTTC. This translates into CAISELVGVPEQYF.

In DNA form, the CDR3 reads TGCGCCAGCAGCTTGGGCGGGAGATCTGCAGATACGCAGTATTTT. Translation gives CASSLGGRSADTQYF. The chain recombines TRBV5-1 with TRBJ2-3; 7 bases are shared with TRBD2. V dropped 0 bases and J dropped 4; count of bases not matched to a gene: 5. The CDR3 is 15 residues long. CDR1 and CDR2 (germline): SGHRS, YFSETQ.

Written as DNA, the CDR3 is TGTGCCACACATGGGCCGGGCAATCAGCCCCAGCATTTT. This encodes CATHGPGNQPQHF. The rearrangement uses TRBV27 and TRBJ1-5; D is undetermined. The CDR3 length is 13 residues. CDR1 is MNHEY, CDR2 SMNVEV, per germline (reference sequence). V lost 10 bases to trimming and J lost 2 bases, with 12 bases between them.

V and J are TRBV2 and TRBJ2-7, with D tentatively TRBD2 (6 bases). V shed 6 bases and J shed 0 bases, with 21 bases lying between them. The CDR3 extends over 17 amino acids. Germline V gives CDR1 SNHLY, CDR2 FYNNEI. The CDR3 DNA is TGTGCCAGCAGCCTCCCGGGACTCGTATGGAACTCCTACGAGCAGTACTTC. Translation gives CASSLPGLVWNSYEQYF.

This clone was observed a single time. The V gene is TRBV28, the J gene TRBJ2-5, with 7 positions matching TRBD1. The CDR3 is made up of 16 amino acids. The ends lost 4 bases at V and 2 bases at J; junction bases unmatched: 10. In germline, CDR1 is MDHEN, CDR2 SYDVKM. The CDR3 coding sequence is TGTGCCAGCAGTTCCGGGACAGACCTAAATCAAGAGACCCAGTACTTC. This gives the protein CASSSGTDLNQETQYF.

The rearrangement links TRBV19 to TRBJ2-7; 7 bases match TRBD2. The CDR3 consists of 15 residues. The V gene end was trimmed by 6 bases and the J gene end by 0 bases; junction bases not matched to a gene: 8. Germline loops: CDR1 LNHDA, CDR2 SQIVND (reference sequence). CDR3 DNA: TGTGCCAGTAGAGTTGCGGTAGCGGGCTCCTACGAGCAGTACTTC. Its translation is CASRVAVAGSYEQYF. The full variable domain, in which reference TRBV19 and TRBJ2-7 provide the parts outside the CDR3, is DGGITQSPKYLFRKEGQNVTLSCEQNLNHDAMYWYRQDPGQGLRLIYYSQIVNDFQKGDIAEGYSVSREKKESFPLTVTSAQKNPTAFYLCASRVAVAGSYEQYFGPGTRLTVT.

V and J are TRBV4-1 and TRBJ2-7, with D possibly being TRBD1 (5 bases). Trimming took off 2 bases at V and 3 bases at J, with 11 bases between the two ends. Germline CDR1 is MGHRA and CDR2 is YSYEKL. This CDR3 spans 14 amino acids. The CDR3 protein is CASSQTDIDYEQYF. The CDR3 bases are TGCGCCAGCAGCCAAACGGACATTGACTACGAGCAGTACTTC.

This clone occurred once. The CDR3 here is CASIPLPGLHNEQFF. CDR3 DNA: TGTGCCAGCATTCCGCTACCGGGACTACACAATGAGCAGTTCTTC. This rearrangement joins TRBV2 to TRBJ2-1; 7 nucleotides line up with TRBD2. Germline V CDR1 and CDR2: SNHLY, FYNNEI. The CDR3 totals 15 residues. Germline trimming cut 7 bases from V and 5 bases from J; bases unmatched to any gene: 11.

The rearrangement links TRBV11-3 to TRBJ1-2, with unresolved D. CDR1 is SGHNT and CDR2 is YENEEA in the germline V gene. The CDR3 extends over 13 amino acids. Trimming cost V 5 bases and J 6 bases, with 13 bases left between them. CDR3 sequence reads: CASSPSRVHGYTF. CDR3 in DNA: TGTGCCAGCAGCCCCTCTCGGGTCCATGGCTACACCTTC.

This chain connects TRBV4-1 to TRBJ1-5; unclear D gene. Germline V CDR1 and CDR2: MGHRA, YSYEKL. V was cut by 1 base and J by 3 bases, with 7 bases left in between. The CDR3 covers 14 residues. CDR3 region: CASSQGLFNQPQHF. The DNA for the CDR3 is TGCGCCAGCAGCCAAGGGCTTTTCAATCAGCCCCAGCATTTT.

The CDR3 nucleotides read TGTGCCAGCGCTTTAGCGGGAGTAAGGGGTGAGCAGTTCTTC. This codes for CASALAGVRGEQFF. This rearrangement joins TRBV3-1 (or the pseudogene TRBV3-2) to TRBJ2-1; TRBD2 matches 9 bases. The germline V gene encodes CDR1 LGHDT and CDR2 YNNKEL (reference sequence). The CDR3 consists of 14 residues. V trimming: 8 bases; J trimming: 9 bases; junction bases outside the gene matches: 11.

The rearrangement joins TRBV18 to TRBJ1-1, with 11 bases matching TRBD1. Germline trimming cut 4 bases from V and 6 bases from J; bases unmatched to any gene: 1. In germline, CDR1 is KGHSH, CDR2 LQKENI. The CDR3 covers 13 residues. The DNA of the CDR3 is TGTGCCAGCTCACTGGGACAGGGGGCTGAAGCTTTCTTT. Translated, it gives CASSLGQGAEAFF.

The rearrangement links TRBV4-2 to TRBJ2-3; 7 nucleotides align to TRBD2. V lost 9 bases, J lost 1 base, and 10 bases stayed unmatched. The germline V gene encodes CDR1 LGHNA and CDR2 YNFKEQ. The length of the CDR3 is 15 residues. CDR3 sequence: CASSGFGQGTDTQYF. CDR3 coding DNA: TGTGCCAGTAGCGGGTTTGGGCAGGGCACAGATACGCAGTATTTT.

This clone turned up a few times. This rearrangement joins TRBV11-3 to TRBJ2-3; D remains ambiguous. The CDR3 is 11 amino acids. Trimming left V 6 bases short and J 4 bases short, with 5 bases between. The germline gives CDR1 SGHNT, CDR2 YENEEA. CDR3 nucleotides: TGTGCCAGCAGTAGTGCAGATACGCAGTATTTT. Translating it yields CASSSADTQYF.

V and J are TRBV18 and TRBJ1-2; 8 positions match TRBD1. Germline values: CDR1 KGHSH, CDR2 LQKENI. The CDR3 extends over 16 amino acids. V was clipped by 5 bases and J by 5 bases; unmatched bases: 13. The CDR3 here is CASSSLQGAEAYGYTF. The DNA of the CDR3 is TGTGCCAGCTCATCCCTCCAGGGGGCCGAGGCTTATGGCTACACCTTC.

The chain is built from TRBV3-1 (or the pseudogene TRBV3-2) and TRBJ2-7; a weak D match, TRBD1 (6 bases). Trimming left V 1 base short and J 1 base short, with 8 bases between. The CDR3 runs to 14 residues. Germline assignment: CDR1 LGHDT and CDR2 YNNKEL (reference sequence). CDR3: CASSQADRSYEQYF. The CDR3 DNA follows: TGTGCCAGCAGCCAAGCGGACAGATCCTACGAGCAGTACTTC.

This clone was recorded only once. At one of its ends the junction is not consistent with the germline gene, which may arise from a read error. The chain recombines TRBV28 with TRBJ1-2; TRBD1 might be the D (5 bases). Germline V CDR1 and CDR2: MDHEN, SYDVKM. This CDR3 region has 15 residues. The CDR3 coding sequence is TGTGCCAGCAGTTTATGGGGGGGGTGGAACTATGGCTACACTTTC. Protein: CASSLWGGWNYGYTF.